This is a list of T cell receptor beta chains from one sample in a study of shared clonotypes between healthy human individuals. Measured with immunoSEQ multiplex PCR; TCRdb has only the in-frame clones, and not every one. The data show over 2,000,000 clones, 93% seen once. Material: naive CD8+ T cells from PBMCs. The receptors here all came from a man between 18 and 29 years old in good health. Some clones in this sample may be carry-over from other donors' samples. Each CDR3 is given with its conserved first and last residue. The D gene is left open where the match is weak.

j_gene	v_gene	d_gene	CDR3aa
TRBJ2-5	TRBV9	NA	CASSVGRRPDPLETQYF
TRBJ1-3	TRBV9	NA	CASSAGHSSGNTIYF
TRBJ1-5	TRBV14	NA	CASSQDPTAGLNQPQHF
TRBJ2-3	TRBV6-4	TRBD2	CASSESRLAGLSDTQYF
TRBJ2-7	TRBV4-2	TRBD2	CASSASGRAYEQYF
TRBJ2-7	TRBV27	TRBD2	CATSRAGEQYF
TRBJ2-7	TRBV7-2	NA	CASSPSLGLHEQYF
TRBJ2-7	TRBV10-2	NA	CASSNSGQNWYEQYF
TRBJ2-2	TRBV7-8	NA	CASSQGGTGELFF
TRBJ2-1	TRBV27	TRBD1	CASSPPRQGDRYNEQFF
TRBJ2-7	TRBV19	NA	CASSIVHQGYEQYF
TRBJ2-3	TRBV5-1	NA	CASSLAQLVGTDTQYF
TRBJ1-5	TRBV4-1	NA	CASSHGPSASNQPQHF
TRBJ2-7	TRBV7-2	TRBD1	CASSFRDSPYEQYF
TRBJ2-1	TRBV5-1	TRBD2	CASSMDGTSGYNEQFF
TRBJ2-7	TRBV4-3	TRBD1	CASSQTSGTGISYEQYF
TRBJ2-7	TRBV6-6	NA	CASSYSLAVTYEQYF
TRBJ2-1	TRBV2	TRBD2	CASSVWLAGFNEQFF
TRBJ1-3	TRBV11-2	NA	CASIKLPGSGNTIYF
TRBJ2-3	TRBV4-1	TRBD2	CASSQLAGITDTQYF
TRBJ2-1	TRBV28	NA	CASSPISGGLYNEQFF
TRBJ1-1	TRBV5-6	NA	CASSWGTDTEAFF
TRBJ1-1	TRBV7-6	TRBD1	CASSSHPGTGVGTEAFF
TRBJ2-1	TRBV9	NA	CASSVVQVADEQFF
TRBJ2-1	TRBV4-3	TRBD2	CASSQDKAGASYEQFF
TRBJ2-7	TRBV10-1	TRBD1	CASSDRGRGSYEQYF
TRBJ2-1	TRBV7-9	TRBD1	CASTRTGNPYNEQFF
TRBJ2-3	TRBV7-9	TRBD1	CASSSIISDRAVTQYF
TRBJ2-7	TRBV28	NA	CASRSPGVYEQYF
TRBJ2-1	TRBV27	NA	CASSLSSRGEQFF
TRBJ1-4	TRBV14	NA	CASSQGPETIGGEKLFF
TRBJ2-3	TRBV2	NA	CASSRGDTQYF
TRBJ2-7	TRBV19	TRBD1	CASIGSGQGANEQYF
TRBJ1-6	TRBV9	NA	CASSVEKGGSPLHF
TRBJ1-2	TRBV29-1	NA	CSVLTTYGYTF
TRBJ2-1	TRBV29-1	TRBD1	CSVERWRAGQGFYNEQFF
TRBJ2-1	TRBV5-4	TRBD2	CASSPRGLAGGEQFF
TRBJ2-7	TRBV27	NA	CASSPDTTEQYF
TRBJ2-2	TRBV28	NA	CASSLWAGRALRLFF
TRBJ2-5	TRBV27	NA	CASSIGSQETQYF
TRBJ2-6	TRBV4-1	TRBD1	CASSQVGQGIKSGANVLTF
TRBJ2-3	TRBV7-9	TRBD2	CASSSTSGRPDTQYF
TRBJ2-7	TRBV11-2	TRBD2	CASSLRGRAKDEQYF
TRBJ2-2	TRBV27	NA	CASSFRGNTGELFF
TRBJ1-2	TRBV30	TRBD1	CAWRKDRDNYGYTF
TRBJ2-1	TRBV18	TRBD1	CASSPADRRQQFF
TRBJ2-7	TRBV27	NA	CASSLLNALDGDGGLFYEQYF
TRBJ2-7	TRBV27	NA	CASSFGYFGYEQYF
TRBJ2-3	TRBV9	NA	CASSPGGTDTQYF
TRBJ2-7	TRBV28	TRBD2	CASSSPGLAGAGSSYEQYF
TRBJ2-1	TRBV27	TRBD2	CASSLGTRSTDEQFF
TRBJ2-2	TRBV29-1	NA	CSVVLGDHGELFF
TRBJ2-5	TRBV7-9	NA	CASSLEPGLQETQYF
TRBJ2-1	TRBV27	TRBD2	CASSFSGRALENEQFF
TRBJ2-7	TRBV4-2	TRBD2	CASSPEGGGRAYEQYF
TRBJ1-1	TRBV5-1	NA	CASSLIGGNTEAFF
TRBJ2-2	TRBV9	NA	CASSVAEGELFF
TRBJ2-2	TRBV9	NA	CASSVASSPTTGELFF
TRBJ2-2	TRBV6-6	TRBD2	CASSLLAGRLTGELFF